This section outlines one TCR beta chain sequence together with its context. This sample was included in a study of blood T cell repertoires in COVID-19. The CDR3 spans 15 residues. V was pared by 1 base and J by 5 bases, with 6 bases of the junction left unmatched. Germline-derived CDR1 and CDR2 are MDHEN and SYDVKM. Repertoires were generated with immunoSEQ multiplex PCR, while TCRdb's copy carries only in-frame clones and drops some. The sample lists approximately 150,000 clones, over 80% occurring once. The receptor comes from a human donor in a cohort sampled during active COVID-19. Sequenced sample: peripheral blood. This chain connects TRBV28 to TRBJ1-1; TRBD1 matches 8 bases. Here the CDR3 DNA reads TGTGCCAGCAGTTTATTCGGGACAGGCCGAACTGAAGCTTTCTTT. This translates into CASSLFGTGRTEAFF.